The 3 T cell receptor beta chains given below trace back to one sample, sequenced in a study of blood T cell repertoires in COVID-19 (dated by TCRdb to 2020 to 2022). Receptor amplification or capture employed the immunoSEQ multiplex PCR assay. TCRdb holds this immuneACCESS table with in-frame rearrangements only. Some clones are missing; in checked studies, unresolved V genes explain under half, and the rest has no known cause. Recorded for this sample are fewer than 400,000 clones; around 90% of them occurred a single time. The ten top clones hold around 5% of the sample. The sample consisted of PBMCs or T cells enriched from blood (not recorded which). These receptors originate from a man aged 25-40 years who had recovered from COVID-19.

This sequence joins TRBV10-2 and TRBJ2-3; 7 bases line up with TRBD2. The CDR3 is 13 residues long. Unmatched junction bases numbered 5, after V lost 8 bases and J lost 3 bases. The germline V gene encodes CDR1 WSHSY and CDR2 SAAADI. CDR3 DNA sequence: TGCGCCAGCGACCAAGCGGGGACAGATACGCAGTATTTT. Translated: CASDQAGTDTQYF.

The chain recombines TRBV3-1 (or the pseudogene TRBV3-2) with TRBJ2-3, with a possible D match to TRBD2 (6 bases). From germline, CDR1 is LGHDT and CDR2 YNNKEL (reference sequence). The V end was cut by 4 bases, the J end by 5 bases, with 28 bases between. CDR3 length equals 19 residues. CDR3 nucleotide sequence: TGTGCCAGCAGCCGAAGATTTCCCACTGGATTAGCGGCAGGAGATACGCAGTATTTT. Protein sequence: CASSRRFPTGLAAGDTQYF.

V gene TRBV27 combines with J gene TRBJ2-7, with 7 bases aligning to TRBD1. The length of the CDR3 is 15 residues. Germline assignment: CDR1 MNHEY and CDR2 SMNVEV (reference sequence). Trimming at V came to 6 bases and at J to 2 bases, leaving 10 bases not matched to a gene. DNA of the CDR3: TGTGCCAGCAGGGCTCTCGGACAGGTTGCCTACGAGCAGTACTTC. It codes for CASRALGQVAYEQYF.